The table lists the clone carrying this T cell receptor beta chain with many counts. This specimen belongs to a study of blood T cell repertoires in COVID-19. For the study at large: Sources were T cells, B-cell-depleted T cells, or PBMCs; the material itself was cDNA or gDNA.

Sequenced by immunoSEQ multiplex PCR; TCRdb stores in-frame clones only, minus some. The sample consists of fewer than 350,000 clones, 88% of them appearing once. This clonotype was sampled from a woman in her twenties or thirties who had been exposed to COVID-19. The sequenced material came from PBMCs or T cells enriched from blood (not recorded which).

The CDR3 sequence is CASTPGDLGANVLTF. As DNA, the CDR3 is TGTGCCAGCACCCCAGGGGATCTTGGGGCCAACGTCCTGACTTTC. The chain combines TRBV28 with TRBJ2-6; tentative D call: TRBD1 (6 bases). V was clipped by 7 bases and J by 3 bases, with 13 bases between them. Germline V CDR1 and CDR2: MDHEN, SYDVKM. This CDR3 is 15 amino acids long.